Presented here are 2 T cell receptor beta chains from one specimen sequenced in a study of cytomegalovirus exposure and HLA in healthy donors. In the PCR, 60 Vbeta and 13 Jbeta primers were used. TCRdb's copy holds only in-frame clones and misses some; the assay was immunoSEQ multiplex PCR. This sample carries approximately 200,000 clones, roughly 80% of them seen once, and the ten largest clones take less than 2%. Sequenced sample: PBMCs. These receptor sequences come from a woman between 18 and 30 years old in good health and CMV-seronegative.

This clone came up once. The J gene is TRBJ2-3, the V gene TRBV7-2, with 10 bases aligning to TRBD2. Germline-derived CDR1 and CDR2 are SGHTA and FQGNSA. J lost 5 bases, V lost 1 base, and 6 bases had no gene match. The CDR3 is 16 amino acids. CDR3 loop: CASSLVSSGSLDTQYF. The CDR3 DNA reads TGTGCCAGCAGCTTAGTTTCTAGCGGGAGTTTAGATACGCAGTATTTT.

This chain links TRBV6-1 with TRBJ1-3; D gene ambiguous. CDR3 length: 14 amino acids. Trimming pared 2 bases from V and 0 bases from J, leaving 5 bases between. Germline V gene lookup returns CDR1 MNHNS and CDR2 SASEGT. CDR3 DNA: TGTGCCAGCAGTGAATCTACCTCTGGAAACACCATATATTTT. This gives the protein CASSESTSGNTIYF.